The 27 T cell receptor beta chains below all came from one sample that was sequenced in a study of blood T cells in healthy people across ages. Combining a sample-barcoded 5' primer with a J-beta primer mix, a second PCR ran for 7 to 11 cycles. A single record per CDR3 protein comes from TCRdb applying MiXCR to the 5' RACE reads. The table lists 550,000 to 700,000 distinct CDR3 sequences, roughly 28% of them singletons. Sequenced input: blood. These receptors were taken from an older woman in good health.

Ten or more counts support this clonotype. This rearrangement joins TRBV7-2 to TRBJ1-2; no definite D call. The V end was cut by 2 bases, the J end by 5 bases, with 12 bases between. Germline V gene data show CDR1 as SGHTA and CDR2 as FQGNSA. The CDR3 consists of 14 residues. The CDR3 loop is CASSLTGLGYGYTF. The CDR3 DNA reads TGTGCCAGCAGCTTAACGGGGTTGGGGTATGGCTACACCTTC.

This clonotype was counted a few times. The CDR3 protein is CASSPDGYNSPLHF. The CDR3 bases are TGTGCCAGCAGTCCGGACGGCTATAATTCACCCCTCCACTTT. The chain couples TRBV27 to TRBJ1-6, with no clear D. The CDR3 is made up of 14 amino acids. Germline V gene sequence: CDR1 MNHEY, CDR2 SMNVEV (reference sequence). V lost 5 bases to trimming and J lost 3 bases, with 8 bases between them.

This chain links TRBV20-1 with TRBJ1-1, with D maybe TRBD1 (5 bases). Germline-derived CDR1 and CDR2 are DFQATT and SNEGSKA (reference sequence). V was trimmed by 4 bases and J by 1 base, leaving 13 bases between them. The CDR3 is 14 residues long. CDR3 sequence reads: CSAKRQTTNTEAFF. CDR3 coding DNA: TGCAGTGCTAAAAGACAGACTACGAACACTGAAGCTTTCTTT.

This chain links TRBV6-1 with TRBJ1-5; D perhaps matches TRBD1 (5 bases). Trimming removed 7 bases from V and 6 bases from J, with 13 bases in between. CDR3 length: 13 amino acids. The V gene's germline CDR1 is MNHNS and CDR2 SASEGT. This chain's CDR3 is CASTGLLGQPQHF. The CDR3 DNA is TGTGCCAGCACAGGGTTATTAGGTCAGCCCCAGCATTTT.

The chain carries TRBV6-2 or TRBV6-3 and TRBJ2-5; a weak D match, TRBD1 (5 bases). The J call may not be correct, given that the DNA end is closer to TRBJ2-1. CDR3 length equals 16 residues. CDR1 MNHEY and CDR2 SVGEGT come from the germline V gene. The CDR3 here is CASSYSARVPYNEQFF. CDR3 nucleotides: TGTGCCAGCAGTTACTCCGCCAGGGTTCCTTACAATGAGCAGTTCTTC.

The chain is built from TRBV5-1 and TRBJ2-5; TRBD1 aligns across 9 bases. The DNA matches TRBJ2-1 better at its end, which makes the J call doubtful. The CDR3 contains 14 residues. From germline, CDR1 is SGHRS and CDR2 YFSETQ. The CDR3 sequence is CASSLGQGGDEQFF. DNA for the CDR3: TGCGCCAGCAGCTTGGGACAGGGGGGCGATGAGCAGTTCTTC.

V gene TRBV7-2 combines with J gene TRBJ2-5; 9 bases align to TRBD1. The DNA end favors TRBJ2-1, so the J call may be wrong. Per germline, CDR1 SGHTA and CDR2 FQGNSA. The CDR3 extends over 17 amino acids. The CDR3 bases are TGTGCCAGCAGGCCCTTAATAGGACAGGGGAAGTACAATGAGCAGTTCTTC. Translating gives CASRPLIGQGKYNEQFF.

J is TRBJ2-6 and V is TRBV6-1; possible D gene TRBD2, 6 bases. CDR1 MNHNS and CDR2 SASEGT come from the germline V gene. This CDR3 comprises 15 residues. Trimming stripped 6 bases from V and 0 bases from J, with 9 bases between. The CDR3 here is CASRGLHSGANVLTF. The CDR3 DNA follows: TGTGCCAGCAGGGGACTTCACTCTGGGGCCAACGTCCTGACTTTC.

This chain uses TRBV7-6 with TRBJ2-5, with D maybe TRBD2 (7 bases). There are 14 residues in the CDR3. Trimming cost V 10 bases and J 4 bases, with 19 bases left between them. The V gene's germline CDR1 is SGHVS and CDR2 FNYEAQ. The chain's CDR3 is CATGIIRGGETQYF. The CDR3 coding sequence is TGTGCCACGGGGATTATTAGGGGGGGAGAGACCCAGTACTTC.

The V and J genes are TRBV29-1 and TRBJ1-3; D is perhaps TRBD1 (5 bases). The V end was cut by 6 bases, the J end by 0 bases, with 9 bases between. This CDR3 comprises 13 residues. CDR1 and CDR2 (germline): SQVTM, ANQGSEA. DNA for the CDR3: TGCAGCGTAGGACATAGCTCTGGAAACACCATATATTTT. It is translated as CSVGHSSGNTIYF.

This rearrangement joins TRBV10-3 to TRBJ2-7; D possibly corresponds to TRBD2 (6 bases). V was pared by 2 bases and J by 3 bases, with 14 bases between. The CDR3 runs 15 residues. CDR1 is ENHRY, CDR2 SYGVKD, per germline. The CDR3 coding sequence is TGTGCCATCAGTGAGAGGATTAGCGGTGTCTACGAGCAGTACTTC. It codes for CAISERISGVYEQYF.

This clonotype was seen only a few times. The V call is TRBV20-1, the J call TRBJ1-2; 10 bases match TRBD1. Germline CDR1 reads DFQATT; CDR2 reads SNEGSKA (reference sequence). The CDR3 spans 16 residues. After removal of 1 base from V and 2 bases from J, the junction contained 7 bases not matched to a gene. This chain's CDR3 is CSARGGQGRSNYGYTF. CDR3 coding DNA: TGCAGTGCTAGAGGGGGACAGGGGCGGTCGAACTATGGCTACACCTTC.

This chain links TRBV20-1 with TRBJ2-3, with 7 bases aligning to TRBD2. From germline, CDR1 is DFQATT and CDR2 SNEGSKA (reference sequence). CDR3 length equals 15 residues. The V and J ends lost 6 bases and 4 bases, in that order; junction bases with no gene match: 13. The CDR3 DNA sequence: TGCAGTGCGGCTGGCGGCGGGGGAACAGCAGATACGCAGTATTTT. Translation gives CSAAGGGGTADTQYF.

In this sample, this clonotype turned up a few times. J is TRBJ1-6 and V is TRBV9; D might be TRBD1 (6 bases). Trimming removed 0 bases from V and 7 bases from J, with 11 bases in between. The CDR3 spans 15 residues. The germline CDR1 and CDR2 sequences are SGDLS and YYNGEE. Here the CDR3 DNA reads TGTGCCAGCAGCGTAGGACAGGAGAGGAATTCACCCCTCCACTTT. Its translation: CASSVGQERNSPLHF.

This clonotype was recorded a few times. The CDR3 region is CASSPGTGRSPLHF. The CDR3 DNA follows: TGTGCCAGCAGTCCCGGGACAGGGAGATCACCCCTCCACTTT. This chain links TRBV12-3 or TRBV12-4 with TRBJ1-6; 9 bases align to TRBD1. The CDR3 totals 14 residues. V lost 5 bases and J lost 10; bases outside the gene matches: 6.

This clonotype was recorded a few times. This sequence joins TRBV12-3 or TRBV12-4 and TRBJ1-5; no definite D call. This CDR3 is built from 15 residues. V was shortened by 6 bases and J by 5 bases, with 17 bases between the two germline ends. Here the CDR3 reads CASSPWGSSDQPQHF. The CDR3 nucleotides are TGTGCCAGCAGCCCTTGGGGAAGCAGCGATCAGCCCCAGCATTTT.

This chain joins TRBV5-1 and TRBJ2-7, with unresolved D. Trimming pared 0 bases from V and 7 bases from J, leaving 11 bases between. There are 13 residues in the CDR3. Looked up from germline, CDR1 is SGHRS and CDR2 is YFSETQ. Here the CDR3 DNA reads TGCGCCAGCAGCTTGGCTGGCAAAGGAGAGCAGTACTTC. Protein product: CASSLAGKGEQYF.

This chain connects TRBV30 to TRBJ2-7, with D maybe TRBD1 (6 bases). The CDR3 loop spans 12 amino acids. Germline V lookup: CDR1 GTSNPN, CDR2 SVGIG (reference sequence). The germline V and J ends were trimmed by 4 bases and 1 base, with 8 bases remaining between them. The CDR3 here is CAWKGGSYEQYF. The CDR3 nucleotides read TGTGCCTGGAAAGGGGGTTCCTACGAGCAGTACTTC. The full variable domain, completed using reference TRBV30 and TRBJ2-7, is SQTIHQWPATLVQPVGSPLSLECTVEGTSNPNLYWYRQAAGRGLQLLFYSVGIGQISSEVPQNLSASRPQDRQFILSSKKLLLSDSGFYLCAWKGGSYEQYFGPGTRLTVT.

The V call is TRBV20-1, the J call TRBJ2-7; D may be TRBD1 (5 bases). The CDR3 runs 14 residues. The germline V gene has CDR1 DFQATT and CDR2 SNEGSKA (reference sequence). Trimming took off 2 bases at V and 4 bases at J, with 15 bases between the two ends. Here the CDR3 DNA reads TGCAGTGCTAGATCGGGCGGAAGGGGATACGAGCAGTACTTC. Amino acids: CSARSGGRGYEQYF.

The chain has TRBV7-3 and TRBJ2-7; D is possibly TRBD2 (7 bases). This CDR3 has 15 amino acids. Germline V CDR1 and CDR2: SGHTA, FQGTGA. Trimming stripped 2 bases from V and 4 bases from J, with 15 bases between. The CDR3 sequence is CASSLEGRGAYEQYF. CDR3 DNA: TGTGCCAGCAGCTTAGAAGGACGGGGGGCTTACGAGCAGTACTTC.

This clonotype was seen a few times. The chain combines TRBV2 with TRBJ1-2; no clear D gene. CDR1 and CDR2 from the germline V gene are SNHLY and FYNNEI. Trimming removed 5 bases at V and 4 bases at J, with 8 bases between. The CDR3 spans 12 residues. The CDR3 protein is CASSSQSYGYTF. The DNA of the CDR3 is TGTGCCAGCAGTTCACAGAGCTATGGCTACACCTTC.

This clonotype appeared a few times. The chain carries TRBV7-2 and TRBJ1-1, with D perhaps TRBD1 (5 bases). Trimming took 5 bases from V and 10 from J, leaving 20 bases between them. The CDR3 is 14 residues long. The germline V gene encodes CDR1 SGHTA and CDR2 FQGNSA. The CDR3 loop reads CASSPAGGVGRAFF. DNA of the CDR3: TGTGCCAGCAGCCCCGCTGGGGGGGTTGGTCGAGCTTTCTTT.

The chain combines TRBV15 with TRBJ1-1; D uncertain. V lost 0 bases, J lost 0 bases, and 11 bases lay in between. Germline V gene sequence: CDR1 LNHNV, CDR2 YYDKDF (reference sequence). The CDR3 sequence is 16 residues long. CDR3 nucleotides: TGTGCCACCAGCAGAGATCCCGTCCAGGTGAACACTGAAGCTTTCTTT. Protein: CATSRDPVQVNTEAFF.

The chain joins TRBV29-1 to TRBJ2-2; 8 bases are a match to TRBD1. This CDR3 is built from 14 residues. After removal of 7 bases from V and 2 bases from J, the junction contained 6 bases not matched to a gene. Per the germline V gene, CDR1 is SQVTM and CDR2 is ANQGSEA. The CDR3 reads CSGQAGGNTGELFF. Written as DNA, the CDR3 is TGCAGCGGACAGGCAGGGGGCAACACCGGGGAGCTGTTTTTT.

A single count supports this clonotype. The chain joins TRBV7-3 to TRBJ1-2; D is unclear. V lost 0 bases and J 6 bases, leaving 8 bases between the germline ends. Per germline, CDR1 SGHTA and CDR2 FQGTGA. This CDR3 comprises 13 residues. CDR3 nucleotides: TGTGCCAGCAGCTTAACGGAATTGAATGGCTACACCTTC. Its protein is CASSLTELNGYTF.

In this sample, this clonotype turned up a few times. This rearrangement joins TRBV7-9 to TRBJ2-1; 7 bases are a match to TRBD2. In germline, CDR1 is SEHNR, CDR2 FQNEAQ (reference sequence). The CDR3 is made up of 18 amino acids. The trim removed 5 bases at V and 3 bases at J, leaving 16 bases unmatched. This CDR3 reads CASSPAGGVSGVYNEQFF. In nucleotides, the CDR3 is TGTGCCAGCAGCCCAGCTGGGGGGGTGAGCGGGGTCTACAATGAGCAGTTCTTC.

This clonotype turned up a few times. The gene calls are TRBV6-5 and TRBJ1-3; 7 nucleotides agree with TRBD1. The CDR3 is 15 amino acids. Trimming at V came to 3 bases and at J to 2 bases, leaving 4 bases not matched to a gene. Per the germline V gene, CDR1 is MNHEY and CDR2 is SVGAGI. The CDR3 loop is CASSYSQGTGNTIYF. CDR3 DNA sequence: TGTGCCAGCAGTTATTCACAGGGGACTGGAAACACCATATATTTT.